The clone carrying this T cell receptor (beta chain) came up once. The antigen is not known. The ends were cut back, 7 bases at V and 2 bases at J, with 20 bases in the middle. Germline values: CDR1 SQVTM, CDR2 ANQGSEA. This CDR3 is built from 15 residues. The sample is drawn from a study of blood T cells in healthy people across ages. Study-wide points: No conclusive comparison of naive versus antigen-experienced cells was possible with unsorted PBMCs.

A sample-barcoded 5' primer and a J-beta primer mix were used in a second PCR of roughly 6 to 11 cycles. TCRdb called the 5' RACE reads again in MiXCR, with one record for every CDR3 protein. The table lists 700,000 to 950,000 distinct CDR3 sequences, about 42% of them singletons. The V and J genes are TRBV29-1 and TRBJ1-1, with D maybe TRBD1 (5 bases). The material sequenced was blood. The origin of this receptor is a woman aged 55-69 years in good health. CDR3 amino acids: CSGRTGGGLNTEAFF. CDR3 sequence (DNA): TGCAGCGGCAGGACGGGGGGTGGATTAAACACTGAAGCTTTCTTT.